Shown below are 24 T cell receptor beta chains from a single sample sequenced in a study of T cells after yellow fever vaccination (dated by TCRdb to 2018 to 2020). Receptor libraries were prepared by 5' RACE. TCRdb shows the sequencer as Illumina HiSeq 2500. In TCRdb, the public reads were trimmed at Q25 with fastp and aligned with MiXCR, with productive beta chains retained. Each entry is one CDR3 protein sequence, shown with its most common DNA and genes. Within this sample are tens of thousands of distinct CDR3 sequences, with 6.5% to 8.5% of them counted one time only. Of the sample, under 25% falls within the top ten clones. The treatment or condition label for this specimen denotes: live attenuated yellow fever vaccine strain. This sample comprised PBMCs, either bulk or a sorted T-cell subset (CD4+, CD8+, memory, or dextramer-sorted; not recorded which), obtained on the day of the first yellow fever vaccination. These receptors were obtained from a man younger than 30 who received the YFV17D yellow fever vaccine.

This clonotype was found many times. This chain uses TRBV30 with TRBJ1-1; 10 nucleotides match TRBD1. The CDR3 consists of 12 residues. The trim removed 6 bases at V and 4 bases at J, leaving 2 bases unmatched. CDR1 is GTSNPN, CDR2 SVGIG, per germline (reference sequence). CDR3 nucleotide sequence: TGTGCCTGTTGGGACAGGGGCACTGAAGCTTTCTTT. It codes for CACWDRGTEAFF.

The chain joins TRBV4-3 to TRBJ2-3; 10 bases are shared with TRBD2. The length of the CDR3 is 15 residues. Germline CDR1 is LGHNA and CDR2 is YSLEER. J was trimmed by 8 bases and V by 2 bases; bases with no gene match: 7. CDR3 nucleotide sequence: TGCGCCAGCAGCCAACCTAGCGGGGGTCGGGTTACGCAGTATTTT. Its protein product is CASSQPSGGRVTQYF.

There are many counts of this clonotype. For the CDR3, the DNA is TGTGCCAGCACCCCAAACTCTGGAAACACCATATATTTT. As protein: CASTPNSGNTIYF. This chain links TRBV12-3 or TRBV12-4 with TRBJ1-3; no clear D. This CDR3 contains 13 residues. The germline V and J ends were trimmed by 7 bases and 0 bases, with 7 bases remaining between them.

Ten or more counts support this clonotype. The genes are TRBV7-2 and TRBJ2-7; D is unresolved. The CDR3 sequence is 13 residues long. The V gene's germline CDR1 is SGHTA and CDR2 FQGNSA. Deletions cut 3 bases from V and 2 bases from J, with 8 bases between. CDR3 sequence reads: CASSFTTAYEQYV. CDR3 nucleotides: TGTGCCAGCAGCTTCACCACAGCCTACGAGCAGTACGTC.

The rearrangement joins TRBV19 to TRBJ1-1; D remains ambiguous. This CDR3 contains 12 residues. CDR1 and CDR2 from the germline V gene are LNHDA and SQIVND (reference sequence). The V end was cut by 5 bases, the J end by 0 bases, with 4 bases between. CDR3 region: CASSYVNTEAFF. In DNA, the CDR3 is TGTGCCAGTAGTTACGTGAACACTGAAGCTTTCTTT.

This chain joins TRBV5-6 and TRBJ2-5, with no clear D. Between the trimmed V and J ends, which lost 1 base and 5 bases, there was a span of 9 bases. The V gene's germline CDR1 is SGHDT and CDR2 YYEEEE. The CDR3 sequence is 13 residues long. The CDR3 bases are TGTGCCAGCAGCTTGCTTATCTGGGAGACCCAGTACTTC. This gives the protein CASSLLIWETQYF. The whole variable domain, filled in from reference TRBV5-6 and TRBJ2-5, reads DAGVTQSPTHLIKTRGQQVTLRCSPKSGHDTVSWYQQALGQGPQFIFQYYEEEERQRGNFPDRFSGHQFPNYSSELNVNALLLGDSALYLCASSLLIWETQYFGPGTRLLVL.

J is TRBJ1-1 and V is TRBV5-5; TRBD1 is a possible D gene (6 bases). The CDR3 is made up of 14 amino acids. V lost 5 bases and J 1 base, leaving 12 bases between the germline ends. Germline V gene sequence: CDR1 SGHKS, CDR2 YYEKEE (reference sequence). This CDR3 is CASRRLQGNTEAFF. In DNA, the CDR3 is TGTGCCAGCAGGAGACTACAGGGGAACACTGAAGCTTTCTTT. Using reference TRBV5-5 and TRBJ1-1 for the parts outside the CDR3, the full variable domain is DAGVTQSPTHLIKTRGQQVTLRCSPISGHKSVSWYQQVLGQGPQFIFQYYEKEERGRGNFPDRFSARQFPNYSSELNVNALLLGDSALYLCASRRLQGNTEAFFGQGTRLTVV.

This clonotype was found many times. V and J are TRBV6-1 and TRBJ2-3; D assignment may be TRBD1 or TRBD2 (5 bases each). Germline V lookup: CDR1 MNHNS, CDR2 SASEGT. The V gene lost 1 base and the J gene lost 3 bases, with 8 bases spanning the gap. CDR3 length: 14 residues. The CDR3, as DNA: TGTGCCAGCAGTGAAGGTTGGGGGACAGATACGCAGTATTTT. Translation: CASSEGWGTDTQYF.

This clonotype was counted many times. V and J are TRBV7-2 and TRBJ2-1; 7 bases fit TRBD1. Germline V gene data show CDR1 as SGHTA and CDR2 as FQGNSA. CDR3 length equals 16 residues. The V and J ends lost 2 bases and 7 bases, in that order; junction bases with no gene match: 11. The CDR3 here is CASSLIYRGIGNEQFF. CDR3 sequence (DNA): TGTGCCAGCAGCTTAATTTACAGGGGAATTGGGAATGAGCAGTTCTTC.

This clonotype was seen ten or more times. The chain combines TRBV27 with TRBJ1-1; D is ambiguous. This CDR3 has 12 residues. V lost 4 bases, J lost 11 bases, and 14 bases lay in between. The germline V gene has CDR1 MNHEY and CDR2 SMNVEV (reference sequence). Here the CDR3 reads CASSSIGRSAFF. The CDR3 bases are TGTGCCAGCAGTTCCATCGGTAGATCGGCTTTCTTT.

This clonotype was seen many times. The genes are TRBV29-1 and TRBJ2-3, with 9 nucleotides matching TRBD1. The germline V gene encodes CDR1 SQVTM and CDR2 ANQGSEA. The CDR3 has 14 amino acids. V shed 6 bases and J 6 bases; nucleotides not matched to a gene: 10. Written as DNA, the CDR3 is TGCAGCGTGGAAACCGGGACAGGGAAGGATACGCAGTATTTT. Amino acids: CSVETGTGKDTQYF.

The rearrangement joins TRBV4-3 to TRBJ2-3; no reliable D call. Germline V gene lookup returns CDR1 LGHNA and CDR2 YSLEER. The V end was cut by 3 bases, the J end by 6 bases, with 19 bases between. This CDR3 has 16 amino acids. CDR3 nucleotides: TGCGCCAGCAGCCAGTCGGTTCGGCCCACTCTTGATACGCAGTATTTT. Its translation is CASSQSVRPTLDTQYF.

This clonotype was recorded at least ten times. The chain combines TRBV7-9 with TRBJ1-1; no definite D call. CDR3 size: 14 residues. V lost 5 bases to trimming and J lost 1 base, with 11 bases between them. Germline-derived CDR1 and CDR2 are SEHNR and FQNEAQ (reference sequence). CDR3 nucleotide sequence: TGTGCCAGCAGCCCCGGGCAAGAGAACACTGAAGCTTTCTTT. Its protein product is CASSPGQENTEAFF.

This clonotype has at least ten counts. The rearrangement joins TRBV29-1 to TRBJ1-5; D gene unclear. Germline CDR1 reads SQVTM; CDR2 reads ANQGSEA. The CDR3 is 15 residues long. V was trimmed by 4 bases and J by 6 bases, leaving 19 bases between them. The DNA of the CDR3 is TGCAGCGTTGGGATCGGTCTAGGGTCTGGTCAGCCCCAGCATTTT. It codes for CSVGIGLGSGQPQHF.

This clonotype came up a few times. The chain uses TRBV4-1 and TRBJ2-1; TRBD2 agrees at 9 bases. The J segment lost 7 bases and the V segment lost 5 bases, leaving 9 bases of the junction unmatched. This CDR3 has 15 amino acids. Germline CDR1 MGHRA, CDR2 YSYEKL. CDR3 sequence: CASSIRSGGLNEQFF. The CDR3 bases are TGCGCCAGCAGCATTCGGAGCGGGGGGCTGAATGAGCAGTTCTTC.

This clonotype was recorded many times. The chain employs TRBV7-2 and TRBJ2-3; D gene uncertain. This CDR3 contains 16 residues. Trimming took off 2 bases at V and 0 bases at J, with 12 bases between the two ends. Germline V lookup: CDR1 SGHTA, CDR2 FQGNSA. For the CDR3, the DNA is TGTGCCAGCAGCTTAAGTCGGGCAGTAAGCACAGATACGCAGTATTTT. Translation gives CASSLSRAVSTDTQYF.

The rearrangement joins TRBV20-1 to TRBJ2-3, with 10 bases lining up with TRBD2. V shed 6 bases, J shed 6 bases, and the junction held 18 bases outside the gene matches. The germline gives CDR1 DFQATT, CDR2 SNEGSKA (reference sequence). The CDR3 is 17 amino acids. CDR3 bases: TGCAGTGCCTCCGACTCAGGGGCTGGACTAGCGGCGGATACGCAGTATTTT. Its translation: CSASDSGAGLAADTQYF.

There are many counts of this clonotype. The genes are TRBV5-1 and TRBJ1-3; perhaps TRBD1 as D (6 bases). Trimming cost V 0 bases and J 4 bases, with 14 bases left between them. CDR3 size: 16 residues. From germline, CDR1 is SGHRS and CDR2 YFSETQ. The CDR3 here is CASSLGQAAGGNTIYF. CDR3 nucleotides: TGCGCCAGCAGCTTGGGACAGGCCGCTGGGGGAAACACCATATATTTT.

This clonotype showed up many times. The chain uses TRBV20-1 and TRBJ2-1; perhaps TRBD2 as D (7 bases). V was shortened by 0 bases and J by 12 bases, with 18 bases between the two germline ends. This CDR3 is built from 14 residues. The germline gives CDR1 DFQATT, CDR2 SNEGSKA (reference sequence). CDR3 in amino acids: CSARDTGGAWGQFF. Here the CDR3 DNA reads TGCAGTGCTAGAGATACGGGGGGCGCCTGGGGGCAGTTCTTC.

This clonotype was recorded many times. The chain's CDR3 is CASSLERNTIYF. CDR3 sequence (DNA): TGTGCCAGCAGTTTAGAACGAAACACCATATATTTT. The chain joins TRBV12-3 or TRBV12-4 to TRBJ1-3; no clear D gene. The CDR3 spans 12 residues. Trimming left V 1 base short and J 5 bases short, with 3 bases between.

This clonotype was seen at least ten times. The chain employs TRBV6-1 and TRBJ2-1; 10 bases match TRBD1. This CDR3 has 16 residues. J gave up 8 bases and V 4 bases, and 11 bases lay outside the gene matches. CDR1 is MNHNS, CDR2 SASEGT, per germline. The CDR3 DNA sequence: TGTGCCAGCAGTGGAGACCCGGGACAGGGGAGCGATGAGCAGTTCTTC. This translates into CASSGDPGQGSDEQFF.

This clonotype was recorded at least ten times. The gene calls are TRBV28 and TRBJ2-6, with D uncertain. Germline CDR1 MDHEN, CDR2 SYDVKM. The CDR3 extends over 13 amino acids. V was trimmed by 8 bases and J by 0 bases, leaving 5 bases between them. CDR3: CASLGSGANVLTF. The CDR3 DNA sequence: TGTGCCAGCCTTGGCTCTGGGGCCAACGTCCTGACTTTC.

This clonotype showed up many times. The chain has TRBV4-2 and TRBJ2-7, with 11 bases that match TRBD2. CDR3 length: 19 amino acids. V lost 2 bases, J lost 3 bases, and 15 bases stayed unmatched. CDR1 LGHNA and CDR2 YNFKEQ come from the germline V gene. CDR3 coding DNA: TGTGCCAGCAGCCAAATCGGGGGTGGCAGGACTAGCGGGTACTACGAGCAGTACTTC. Translating gives CASSQIGGGRTSGYYEQYF.

Judged by abundance, this clonotype is medium-sized (0.01 to 0.1%). The chain recombines TRBV4-2 with TRBJ2-3, with TRBD2 as a possible D gene (7 bases). Germline CDR1 LGHNA, CDR2 YNFKEQ. The CDR3 spans 16 residues. Trimming removed 0 bases at V and 4 bases at J, with 14 bases between. For the CDR3, the DNA is TGTGCCAGCAGCCAAGAGGGCGGGGGCCTTCCAGATACGCAGTATTTT. Translated: CASSQEGGGLPDTQYF.